The rows below give T cell receptor beta chains drawn from one sample of a study of T cells in Graves' hyperthyroidism and ophthalmopathy. TCRdb re-analysed the multiplex PCR reads in MiXCR, keeping a single row per CDR3 protein. The sample lists a few hundred thousand distinct CDR3 sequences, approximately 25% occurring once. Sequenced material: blood. These receptors were collected from a man aged 45-65 years with Graves' hyperthyroidism. The conserved cysteine and the conserved F or W are not part of the CDR3 here.

V gene: TRBV30; CDR3 protein: AWSVLSGNTIY
V gene: TRBV7-2; CDR3 protein: ASSLVHGTRGPKNIQY
V gene: TRBV7-9; CDR3 protein: ASSLGGLGNQPQH
V gene: TRBV20-1; CDR3 protein: SARRGGDTGELF
V gene: TRBV14; CDR3 protein: ASSHQRSSEQY
V gene: TRBV11-1; CDR3 protein: ASSLRVSETQY
V gene: TRBV20-1; CDR3 protein: SARDQRGLSGSSDTQY
V gene: TRBV15; CDR3 protein: ATSRASRGGELF
V gene: TRBV7-2; CDR3 protein: ASSFSDLDTQY
V gene: TRBV27; CDR3 protein: ASSLSRGAYEQY
V gene: TRBV24-1; CDR3 protein: ATSDPTPTGQPDQETQY
V gene: TRBV28; CDR3 protein: ASSLNDRLSEAF
V gene: TRBV27; CDR3 protein: ASSLGWFYEQY
V gene: TRBV6-1; CDR3 protein: ASRSGVGGSYEQY
V gene: TRBV2; CDR3 protein: ASSDTGAYNEQF
V gene: TRBV28; CDR3 protein: ASKPAGQPTDTQY
V gene: TRBV30; CDR3 protein: AWSISTGGFETQY
V gene: TRBV29-1; CDR3 protein: SVDGLAAYNEQF
V gene: TRBV27; CDR3 protein: ASSLLAGGGGDTQY
V gene: TRBV29-1; CDR3 protein: SVDGGLAFRYNEQF
V gene: TRBV19; CDR3 protein: AIRQGAGEAF
V gene: TRBV20-1; CDR3 protein: SAGDRGGTDTQY
V gene: TRBV7-9; CDR3 protein: ASSLFINTGELF
V gene: TRBV11-3; CDR3 protein: ASSFKTGRVNYGYT
V gene: TRBV6-1; CDR3 protein: ASSVQRKDNQPQH